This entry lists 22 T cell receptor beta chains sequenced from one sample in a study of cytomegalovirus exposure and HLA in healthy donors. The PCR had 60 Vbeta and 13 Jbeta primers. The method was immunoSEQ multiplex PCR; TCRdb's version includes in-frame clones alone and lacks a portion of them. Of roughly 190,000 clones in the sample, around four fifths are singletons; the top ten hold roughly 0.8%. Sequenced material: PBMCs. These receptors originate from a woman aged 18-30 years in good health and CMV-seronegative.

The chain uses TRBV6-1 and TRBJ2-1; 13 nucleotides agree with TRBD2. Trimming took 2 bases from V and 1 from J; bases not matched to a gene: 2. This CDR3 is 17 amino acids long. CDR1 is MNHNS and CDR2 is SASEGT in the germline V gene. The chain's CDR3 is CASSERTSGGSYNEQFF. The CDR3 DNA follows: TGTGCCAGCAGTGAACGGACTAGCGGGGGTTCCTACAATGAGCAGTTCTTC.

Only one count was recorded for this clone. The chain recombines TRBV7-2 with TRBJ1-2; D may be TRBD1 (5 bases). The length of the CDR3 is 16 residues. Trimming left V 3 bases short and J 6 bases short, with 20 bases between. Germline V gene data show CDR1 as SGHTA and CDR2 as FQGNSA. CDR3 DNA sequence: TGTGCCAGCAGCTTTGGGGGAATGGAGGGGCGACATGGCTACACCTTC. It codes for CASSFGGMEGRHGYTF. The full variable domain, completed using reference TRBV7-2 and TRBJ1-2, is GAGVSQSPSNKVTEKGKDVELRCDPISGHTALYWYRQSLGQGLEFLIYFQGNSAPDKSGLPSDRFSAERTGGSVSTLTIQRTQQEDSAVYLCASSFGGMEGRHGYTFGSGTRLTVV.

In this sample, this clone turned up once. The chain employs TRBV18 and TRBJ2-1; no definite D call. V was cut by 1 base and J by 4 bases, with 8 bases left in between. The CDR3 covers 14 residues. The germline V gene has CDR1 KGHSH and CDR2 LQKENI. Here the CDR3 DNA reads TGTGCCAGCTCACCACTAAGCGAATACAATGAGCAGTTCTTC. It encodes CASSPLSEYNEQFF.

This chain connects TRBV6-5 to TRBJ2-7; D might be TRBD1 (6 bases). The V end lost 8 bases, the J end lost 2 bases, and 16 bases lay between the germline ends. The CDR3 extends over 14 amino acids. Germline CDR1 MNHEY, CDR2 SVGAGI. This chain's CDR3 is CASGRYRVTYEQYF. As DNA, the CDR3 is TGTGCCAGCGGCCGATACAGGGTTACCTACGAGCAGTACTTC.

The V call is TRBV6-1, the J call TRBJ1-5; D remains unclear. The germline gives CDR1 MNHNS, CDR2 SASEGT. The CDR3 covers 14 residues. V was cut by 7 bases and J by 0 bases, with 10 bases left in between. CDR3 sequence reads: CASIEGYSNQPQHF. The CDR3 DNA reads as TGTGCCAGCATCGAGGGTTATAGCAATCAGCCCCAGCATTTT.

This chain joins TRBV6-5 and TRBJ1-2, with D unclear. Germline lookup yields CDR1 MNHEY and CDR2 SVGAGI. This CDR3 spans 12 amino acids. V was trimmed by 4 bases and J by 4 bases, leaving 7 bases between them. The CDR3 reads CASSLVGYGYTF. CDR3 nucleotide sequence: TGTGCCAGCAGTTTAGTCGGCTATGGCTACACCTTC.

The CDR3 region is CASEKQGATGQPQHF. The CDR3 DNA reads TGTGCCAGTGAGAAACAGGGGGCGACGGGTCAGCCCCAGCATTTT. The chain employs TRBV19 and TRBJ1-5, with 9 bases fitting TRBD1. Unmatched junction bases numbered 11, after V lost 8 bases and J lost 6 bases. The CDR3 is 15 amino acids. Germline CDR1 LNHDA, CDR2 SQIVND (reference sequence).

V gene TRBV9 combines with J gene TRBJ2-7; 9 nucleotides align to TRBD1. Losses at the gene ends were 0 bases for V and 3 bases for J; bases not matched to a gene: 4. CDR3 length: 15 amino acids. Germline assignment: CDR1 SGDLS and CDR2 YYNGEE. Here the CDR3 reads CASSVDWTGVYEQYF. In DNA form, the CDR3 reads TGTGCCAGCAGCGTAGACTGGACAGGGGTCTACGAGCAGTACTTC.

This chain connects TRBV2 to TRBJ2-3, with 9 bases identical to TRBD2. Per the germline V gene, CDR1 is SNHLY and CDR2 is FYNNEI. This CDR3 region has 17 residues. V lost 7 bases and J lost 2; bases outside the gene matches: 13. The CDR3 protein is CASTGWGGGAVTDTQYF. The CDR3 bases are TGTGCCAGCACCGGGTGGGGCGGGGGGGCCGTCACAGATACGCAGTATTTT.

Here the CDR3 DNA reads TGTGCCAGCAGTCTAAATTCGGGTAGTGGGCAGTTCTTC. Translation: CASSLNSGSGQFF. The genes are TRBV2 and TRBJ2-1, with D uncertain. There are 13 residues in the CDR3. Per the germline V gene, CDR1 is SNHLY and CDR2 is FYNNEI. Trimming took off 5 bases at V and 12 bases at J, with 17 bases between the two ends.

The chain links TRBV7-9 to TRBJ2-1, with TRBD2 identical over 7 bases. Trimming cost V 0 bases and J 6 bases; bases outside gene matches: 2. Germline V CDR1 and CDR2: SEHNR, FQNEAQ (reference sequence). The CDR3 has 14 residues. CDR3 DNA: TGTGCCAGCAGCTTAGCGGGGGGGATCAATGAGCAGTTCTTC. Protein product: CASSLAGGINEQFF.

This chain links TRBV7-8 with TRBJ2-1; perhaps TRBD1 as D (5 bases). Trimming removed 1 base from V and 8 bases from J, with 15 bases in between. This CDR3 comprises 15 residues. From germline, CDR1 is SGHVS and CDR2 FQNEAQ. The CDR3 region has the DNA TGTGCCAGCAGCTTAGAGTGGACAAACTCTCATGAGCAGTTCTTC. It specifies CASSLEWTNSHEQFF. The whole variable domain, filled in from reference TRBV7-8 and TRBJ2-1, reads GAGVSQSPRYKVAKRGQDVALRCDPISGHVSLFWYQQALGQGPEFLTYFQNEAQLDKSGLPSDRFFAERPEGSVSTLKIQRTQQEDSAVYLCASSLEWTNSHEQFFGPGTRLTVL.

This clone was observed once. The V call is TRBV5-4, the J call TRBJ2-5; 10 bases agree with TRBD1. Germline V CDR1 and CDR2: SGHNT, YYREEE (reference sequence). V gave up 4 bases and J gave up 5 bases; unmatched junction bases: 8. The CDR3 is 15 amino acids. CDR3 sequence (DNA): TGTGCCAGCAGCATCCGGGACAGGGGCGGGGAGACCCAGTACTTC. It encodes CASSIRDRGGETQYF. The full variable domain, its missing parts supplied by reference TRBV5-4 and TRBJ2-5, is ETGVTQSPTHLIKTRGQQVTLRCSSQSGHNTVSWYQQALGQGPQFIFQYYREEENGRGNFPPRFSGLQFPNYSSELNVNALELDDSALYLCASSIRDRGGETQYFGPGTRLLVL.

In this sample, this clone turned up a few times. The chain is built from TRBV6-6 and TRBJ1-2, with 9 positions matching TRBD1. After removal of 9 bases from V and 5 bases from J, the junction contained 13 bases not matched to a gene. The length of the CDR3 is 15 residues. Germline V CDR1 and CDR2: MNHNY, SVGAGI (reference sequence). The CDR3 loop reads CASAGQGGREYGYTF. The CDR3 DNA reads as TGTGCCAGTGCGGGACAGGGAGGCCGGGAGTATGGCTACACCTTC.

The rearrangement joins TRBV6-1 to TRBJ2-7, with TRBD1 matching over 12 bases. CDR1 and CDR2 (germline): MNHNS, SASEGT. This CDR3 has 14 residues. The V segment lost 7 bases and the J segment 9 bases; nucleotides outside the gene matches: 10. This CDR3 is CASKPGQGAVGQYF. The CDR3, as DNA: TGTGCCAGCAAGCCGGGACAGGGGGCCGTAGGGCAGTACTTC.

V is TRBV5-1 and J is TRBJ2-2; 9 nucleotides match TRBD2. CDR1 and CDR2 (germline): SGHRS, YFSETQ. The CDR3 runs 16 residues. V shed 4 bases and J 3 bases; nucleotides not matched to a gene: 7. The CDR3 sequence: CASSPGSGGYTGELFF. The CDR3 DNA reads TGCGCCAGCAGCCCTGGCAGCGGGGGGTACACCGGGGAGCTGTTTTTT.

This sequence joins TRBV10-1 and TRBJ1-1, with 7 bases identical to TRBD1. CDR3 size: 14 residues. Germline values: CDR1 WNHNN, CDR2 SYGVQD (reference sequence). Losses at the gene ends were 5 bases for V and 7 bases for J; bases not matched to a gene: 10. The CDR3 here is CASSRRQGKDEAFF. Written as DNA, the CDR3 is TGCGCCAGCAGTCGGAGACAGGGAAAAGATGAAGCTTTCTTT.

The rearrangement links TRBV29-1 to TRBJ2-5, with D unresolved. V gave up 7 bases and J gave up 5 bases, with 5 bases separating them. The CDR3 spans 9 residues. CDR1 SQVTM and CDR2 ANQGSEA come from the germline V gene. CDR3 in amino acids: CSDGETQYF. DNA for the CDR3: TGCAGCGACGGTGAGACCCAGTACTTC.

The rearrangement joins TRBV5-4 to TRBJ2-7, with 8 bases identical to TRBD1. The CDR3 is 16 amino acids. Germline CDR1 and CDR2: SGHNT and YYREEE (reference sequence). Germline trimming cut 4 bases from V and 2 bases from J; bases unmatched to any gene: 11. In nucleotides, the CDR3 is TGTGCCAGCAGCCTACAACTGGGACAGGTTCCCTACGAGCAGTACTTC. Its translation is CASSLQLGQVPYEQYF.

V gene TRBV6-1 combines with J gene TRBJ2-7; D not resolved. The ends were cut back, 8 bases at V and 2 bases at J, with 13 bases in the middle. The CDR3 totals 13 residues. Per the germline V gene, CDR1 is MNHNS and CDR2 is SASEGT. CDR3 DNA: TGTGCCAGCGAGGCCGACGTCCCCTACGAGCAGTACTTC. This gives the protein CASEADVPYEQYF.

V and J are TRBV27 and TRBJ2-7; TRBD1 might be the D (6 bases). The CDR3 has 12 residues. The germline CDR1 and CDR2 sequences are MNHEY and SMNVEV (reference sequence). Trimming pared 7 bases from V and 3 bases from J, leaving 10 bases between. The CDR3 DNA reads TGTGCCAGCAAAGCAGGGGTCTACGAGCAGTACTTC. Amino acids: CASKAGVYEQYF.

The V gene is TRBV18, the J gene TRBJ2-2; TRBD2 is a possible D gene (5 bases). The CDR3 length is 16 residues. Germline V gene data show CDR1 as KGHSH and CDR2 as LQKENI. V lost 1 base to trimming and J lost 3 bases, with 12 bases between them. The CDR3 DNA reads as TGTGCCAGCTCACCACGTGGCAATAGCGACACCGGGGAGCTGTTTTTT. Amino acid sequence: CASSPRGNSDTGELFF.